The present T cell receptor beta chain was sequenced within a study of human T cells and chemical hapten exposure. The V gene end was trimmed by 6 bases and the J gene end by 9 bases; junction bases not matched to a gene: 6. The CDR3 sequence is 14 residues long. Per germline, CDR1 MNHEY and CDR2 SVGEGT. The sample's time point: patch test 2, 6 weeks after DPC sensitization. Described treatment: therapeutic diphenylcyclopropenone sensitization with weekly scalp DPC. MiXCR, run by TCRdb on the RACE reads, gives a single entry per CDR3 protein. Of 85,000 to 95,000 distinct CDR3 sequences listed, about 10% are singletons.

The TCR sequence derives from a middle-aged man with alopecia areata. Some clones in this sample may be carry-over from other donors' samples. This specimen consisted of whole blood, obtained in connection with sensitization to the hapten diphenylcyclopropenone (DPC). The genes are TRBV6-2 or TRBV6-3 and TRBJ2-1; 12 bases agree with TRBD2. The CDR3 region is CASRTSGSYSEQFF. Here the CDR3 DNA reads TGTGCCAGCAGGACTAGCGGGAGTTATAGTGAGCAGTTCTTC.